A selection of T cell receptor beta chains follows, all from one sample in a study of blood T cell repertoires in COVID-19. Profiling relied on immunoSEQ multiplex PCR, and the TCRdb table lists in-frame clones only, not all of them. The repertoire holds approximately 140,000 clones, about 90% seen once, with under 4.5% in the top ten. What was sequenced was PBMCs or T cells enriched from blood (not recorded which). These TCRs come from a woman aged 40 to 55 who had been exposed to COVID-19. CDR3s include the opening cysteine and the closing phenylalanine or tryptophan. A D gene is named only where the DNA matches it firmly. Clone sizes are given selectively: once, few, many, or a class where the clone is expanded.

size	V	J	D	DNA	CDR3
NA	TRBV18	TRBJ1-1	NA	TGTGCCAGCTCAACGGACAGAACCACTGAAGCTTTCTTT	CASSTDRTTEAFF
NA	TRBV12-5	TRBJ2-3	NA	TGTGCTAGTGGTTTGGGTGCGACTCTCGGGAGTGGAGATACGCAGTATTTT	CASGLGATLGSGDTQYF
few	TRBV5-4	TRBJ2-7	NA	TGTGCCAGCGGGCTGTATAGCTCCTACGAGCAGTACTTC	CASGLYSSYEQYF
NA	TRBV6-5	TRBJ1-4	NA	TGTGCCAGCAGTTACGGGGAGGGTGAAAAACTGTTTTTT	CASSYGEGEKLFF
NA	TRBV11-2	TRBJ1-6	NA	TGTGCCAGCACCCCCAATCATAAGAGCTCCTATAATTCACCCCTCCACTTT	CASTPNHKSSYNSPLHF
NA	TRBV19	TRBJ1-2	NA	TGTGCCAGTGGGCCACCTAACTATGGCTACACCTTC	CASGPPNYGYTF
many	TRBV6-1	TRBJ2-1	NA	TGTGCCAGCAGTGACCGAGAATACAATGAGCAGTTCTTC	CASSDREYNEQFF
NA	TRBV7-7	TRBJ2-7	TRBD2	TGTGCCAGCAGCTTAGTGACTAGCGGGAGGGGGGAGCAGTACTTC	CASSLVTSGRGEQYF
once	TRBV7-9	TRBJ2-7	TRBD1	TGTGCCAGCAGCGCAGGGGGCTCTCTCGGGGAGCAGTACTTC	CASSAGGSLGEQYF
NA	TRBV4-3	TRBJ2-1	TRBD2	TGCGCCAGCAGCCAGACTAGCGGGAGTCCCAATGAGCAGTTCTTC	CASSQTSGSPNEQFF
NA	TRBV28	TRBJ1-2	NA	TGTGCCAGCAGGGTAACAACTAACTATGGCTACACCTTC	CASRVTTNYGYTF
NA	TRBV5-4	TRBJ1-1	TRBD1	TGTGCCAGCAGCTTCCCGGGAGACAGGGTTTTGGAGGCTTTCTTT	CASSFPGDRVLEAFF
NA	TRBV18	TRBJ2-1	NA	TGTGCCAGCTCACCACTAGCCGAAGATGAGCAGTTCTTC	CASSPLAEDEQFF
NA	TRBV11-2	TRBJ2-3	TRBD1	TGTGCCAGCACCCCACAGGGGGCAACAGATACGCAGTATTTT	CASTPQGATDTQYF
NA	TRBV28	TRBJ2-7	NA	TGTGCCAGCAGTAGTGACAGCTACTTTACCTACGAGCAGTACTTC	CASSSDSYFTYEQYF
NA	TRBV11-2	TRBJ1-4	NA	TGTGCCAGCAGGGAAAGTACAAGGGGCGGCGAAAAACTGTTTTTT	CASRESTRGGEKLFF
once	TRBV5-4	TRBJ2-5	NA	TGTGCCAGCAGTCAGAGCGGGGAGACCCAGTACTTC	CASSQSGETQYF
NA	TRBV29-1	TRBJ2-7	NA	TGCAGCGTTGAAGAGGCGGGCTACGAGCAGTACTTC	CSVEEAGYEQYF
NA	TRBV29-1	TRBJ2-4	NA	TGCAGCGCCAACCTGGACTCCCAAAACATTCAGTACTTC	CSANLDSQNIQYF
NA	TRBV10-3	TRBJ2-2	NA	TGTGCCATCAGTGAGTCGAGAGCGGAACACCGGGGAGCTGTTTTT	CAISESRAEHRGAVF
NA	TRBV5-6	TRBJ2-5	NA	TGTGCCAGCAGCTTGGTTTCTGAGACCCAGTACTTC	CASSLVSETQYF
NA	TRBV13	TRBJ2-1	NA	TGTGCCAGCAGCTACACGACTAGTCTCAGTGAGCAGTTCTTC	CASSYTTSLSEQFF
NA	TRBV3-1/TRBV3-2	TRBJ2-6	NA	TGTGCCAGCAGCCAAGGAGGCCCTGGGGCCAACGTCCTGACTTTC	CASSQGGPGANVLTF
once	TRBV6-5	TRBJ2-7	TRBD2	TGTGCCAGCAGTTACCGAACAGGCCCGGGAGGGGAGCAGTACTTC	CASSYRTGPGGEQYF
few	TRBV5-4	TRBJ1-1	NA	TGTGCCAGCAGCCGGTCTGACACTGAAGCTTTCTTT	CASSRSDTEAFF